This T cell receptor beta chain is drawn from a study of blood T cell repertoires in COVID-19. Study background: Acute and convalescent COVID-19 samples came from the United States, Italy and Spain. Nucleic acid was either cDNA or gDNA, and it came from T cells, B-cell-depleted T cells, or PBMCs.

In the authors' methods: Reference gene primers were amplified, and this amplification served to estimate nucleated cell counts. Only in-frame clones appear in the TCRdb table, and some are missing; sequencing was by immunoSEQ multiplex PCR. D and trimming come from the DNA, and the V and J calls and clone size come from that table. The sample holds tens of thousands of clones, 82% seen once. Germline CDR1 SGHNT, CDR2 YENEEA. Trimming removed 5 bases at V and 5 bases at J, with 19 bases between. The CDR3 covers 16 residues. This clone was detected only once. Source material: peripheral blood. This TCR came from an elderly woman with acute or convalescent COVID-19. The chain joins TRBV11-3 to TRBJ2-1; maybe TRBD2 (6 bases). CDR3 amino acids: CASSPNGGNIHNEQFF. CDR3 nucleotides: TGTGCCAGCAGCCCCAACGGAGGGAATATCCACAATGAGCAGTTCTTC.